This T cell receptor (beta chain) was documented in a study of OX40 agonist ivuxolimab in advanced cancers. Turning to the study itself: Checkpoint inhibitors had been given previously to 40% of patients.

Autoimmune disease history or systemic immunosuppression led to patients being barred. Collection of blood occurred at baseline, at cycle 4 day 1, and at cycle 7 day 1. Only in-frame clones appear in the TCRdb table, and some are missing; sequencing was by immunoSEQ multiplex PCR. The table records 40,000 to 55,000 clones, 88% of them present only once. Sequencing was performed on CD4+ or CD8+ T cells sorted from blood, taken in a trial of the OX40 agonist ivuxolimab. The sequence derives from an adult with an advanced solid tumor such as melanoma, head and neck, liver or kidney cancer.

The CDR3 coding sequence is TGTGCCAGCAGCACAAACACTAAAACCTACGAGCAGTACTTC. It is translated as CASSTNTKTYEQYF. The rearrangement uses TRBV9 and TRBJ2-7, with D unresolved. This CDR3 is built from 14 residues. Trimming cost V 4 bases and J 2 bases, with 13 bases left between them. Germline loops: CDR1 SGDLS, CDR2 YYNGEE.